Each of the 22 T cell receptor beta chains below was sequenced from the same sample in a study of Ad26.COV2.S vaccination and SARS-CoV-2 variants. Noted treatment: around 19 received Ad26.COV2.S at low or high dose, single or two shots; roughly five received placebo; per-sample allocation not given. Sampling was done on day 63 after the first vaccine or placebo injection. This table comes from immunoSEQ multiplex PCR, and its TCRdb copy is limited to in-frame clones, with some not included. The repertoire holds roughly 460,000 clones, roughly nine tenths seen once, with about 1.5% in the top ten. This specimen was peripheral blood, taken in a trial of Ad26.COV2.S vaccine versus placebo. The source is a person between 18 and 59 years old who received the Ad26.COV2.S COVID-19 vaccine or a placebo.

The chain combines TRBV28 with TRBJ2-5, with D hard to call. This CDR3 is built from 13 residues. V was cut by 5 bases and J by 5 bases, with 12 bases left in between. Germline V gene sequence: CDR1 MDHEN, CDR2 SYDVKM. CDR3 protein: CASSPYRQETQYF. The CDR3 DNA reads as TGTGCCAGCAGTCCCTATCGTCAGGAGACCCAGTACTTC.

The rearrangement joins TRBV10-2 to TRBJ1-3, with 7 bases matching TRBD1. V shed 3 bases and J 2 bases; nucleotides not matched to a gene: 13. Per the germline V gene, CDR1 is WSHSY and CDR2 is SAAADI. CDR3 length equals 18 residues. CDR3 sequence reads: CASSEYLTGVSPGNTIYF. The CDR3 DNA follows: TGCGCCAGCAGTGAATACCTCACAGGGGTTTCTCCTGGAAACACCATATATTTT.

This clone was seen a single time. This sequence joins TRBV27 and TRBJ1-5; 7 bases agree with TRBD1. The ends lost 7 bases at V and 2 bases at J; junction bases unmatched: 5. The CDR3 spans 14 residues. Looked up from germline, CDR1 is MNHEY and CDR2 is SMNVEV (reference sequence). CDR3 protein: CASKEGAGNQPQHF. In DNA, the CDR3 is TGTGCCAGCAAAGAGGGGGCTGGCAATCAGCCCCAGCATTTT.

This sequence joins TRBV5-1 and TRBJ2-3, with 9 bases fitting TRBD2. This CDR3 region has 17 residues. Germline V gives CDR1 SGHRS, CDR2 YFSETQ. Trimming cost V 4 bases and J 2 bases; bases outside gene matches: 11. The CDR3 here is CASSRRGGASSTDTQYF. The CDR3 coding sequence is TGCGCCAGCAGCAGGCGCGGGGGGGCGAGCTCCACAGATACGCAGTATTTT. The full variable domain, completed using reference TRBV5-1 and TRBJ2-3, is KAGVTQTPRYLIKTRGQQVTLSCSPISGHRSVSWYQQTPGQGLQFLFEYFSETQRNKGNFPGRFSGRQFSNSRSEMNVSTLELGDSALYLCASSRRGGASSTDTQYFGPGTRLTVL.

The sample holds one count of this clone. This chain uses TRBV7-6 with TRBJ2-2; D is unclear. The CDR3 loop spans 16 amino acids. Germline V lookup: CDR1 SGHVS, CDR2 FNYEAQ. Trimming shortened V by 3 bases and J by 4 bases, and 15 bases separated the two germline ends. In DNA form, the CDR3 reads TGTGCCAGCAGCTTCTCCTTAGAGTCGGGCACCGGGGAGCTGTTTTTT. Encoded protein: CASSFSLESGTGELFF.

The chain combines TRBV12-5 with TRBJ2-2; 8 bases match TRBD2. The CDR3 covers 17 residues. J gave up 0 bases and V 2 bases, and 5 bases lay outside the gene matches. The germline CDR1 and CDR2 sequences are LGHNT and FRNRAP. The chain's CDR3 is CASGLSIAGSNTGELFF. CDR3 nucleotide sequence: TGTGCTAGTGGTTTGTCCATAGCGGGATCGAACACCGGGGAGCTGTTTTTT.

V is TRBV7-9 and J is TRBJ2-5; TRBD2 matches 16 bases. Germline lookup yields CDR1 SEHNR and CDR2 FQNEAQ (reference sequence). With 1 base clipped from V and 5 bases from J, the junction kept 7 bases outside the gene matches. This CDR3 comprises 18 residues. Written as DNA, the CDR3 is TGTGCCAGCAGCTTAGGGGGGACTAGCGGGAGGGCCTTGGAGACCCAGTACTTC. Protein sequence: CASSLGGTSGRALETQYF.

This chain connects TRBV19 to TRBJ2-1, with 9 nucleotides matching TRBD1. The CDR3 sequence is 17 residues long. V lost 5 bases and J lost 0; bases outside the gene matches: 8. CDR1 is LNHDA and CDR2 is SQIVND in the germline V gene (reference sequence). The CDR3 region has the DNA TGTGCCAGTAGTCCGCGACAGGGGGTGAGCTCCTACAATGAGCAGTTCTTC. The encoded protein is CASSPRQGVSSYNEQFF.

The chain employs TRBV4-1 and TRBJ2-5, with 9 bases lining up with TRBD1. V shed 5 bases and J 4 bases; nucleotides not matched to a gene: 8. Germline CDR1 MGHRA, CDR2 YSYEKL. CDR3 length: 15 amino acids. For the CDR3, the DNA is TGCGCCAGCAGCACCGGACAGGGGCCCCCAGAGACCCAGTACTTC. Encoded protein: CASSTGQGPPETQYF.

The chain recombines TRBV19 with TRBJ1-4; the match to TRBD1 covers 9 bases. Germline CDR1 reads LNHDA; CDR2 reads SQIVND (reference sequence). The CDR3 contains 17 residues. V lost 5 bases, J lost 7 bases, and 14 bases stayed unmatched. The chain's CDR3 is CASSARGTGPQGEKLFF. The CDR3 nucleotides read TGTGCCAGTAGTGCACGGGGGACAGGGCCCCAAGGTGAAAAACTGTTTTTT.

The CDR3 spells CASSLEASGGPSSTDTQYF. CDR3 DNA sequence: TGTGCCAGCAGCTTAGAGGCTAGCGGGGGGCCCTCTAGCACAGATACGCAGTATTTT. V and J are TRBV7-6 and TRBJ2-3; 11 nucleotides agree with TRBD2. V was pared by 1 base and J by 0 bases, with 9 bases of the junction left unmatched. This CDR3 has 19 amino acids. Germline lookup yields CDR1 SGHVS and CDR2 FNYEAQ.

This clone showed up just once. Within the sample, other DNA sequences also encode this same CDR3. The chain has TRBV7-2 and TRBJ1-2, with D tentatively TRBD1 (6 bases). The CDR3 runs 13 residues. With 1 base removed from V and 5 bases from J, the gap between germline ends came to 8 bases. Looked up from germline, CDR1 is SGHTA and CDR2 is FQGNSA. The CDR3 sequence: CASSLDRDYGYTF. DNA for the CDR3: TGTGCCAGCAGCTTAGACAGGGATTATGGCTACACCTTC. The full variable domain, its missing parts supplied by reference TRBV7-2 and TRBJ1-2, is GAGVSQSPSNKVTEKGKDVELRCDPISGHTALYWYRQSLGQGLEFLIYFQGNSAPDKSGLPSDRFSAERTGGSVSTLTIQRTQQEDSAVYLCASSLDRDYGYTFGSGTRLTVV.

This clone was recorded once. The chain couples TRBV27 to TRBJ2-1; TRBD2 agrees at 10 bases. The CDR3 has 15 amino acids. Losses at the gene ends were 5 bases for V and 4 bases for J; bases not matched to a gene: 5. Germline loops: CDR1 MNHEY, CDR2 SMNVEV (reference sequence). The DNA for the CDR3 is TGTGCCAGCAGTAGCGGGAGGGCCAGGTACAATGAGCAGTTCTTC. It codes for CASSSGRARYNEQFF.

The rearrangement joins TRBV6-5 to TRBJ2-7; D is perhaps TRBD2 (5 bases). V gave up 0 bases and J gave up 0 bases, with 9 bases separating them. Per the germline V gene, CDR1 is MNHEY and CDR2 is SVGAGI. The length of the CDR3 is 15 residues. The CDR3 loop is CASSYSGGHSYEQYF. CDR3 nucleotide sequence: TGTGCCAGCAGTTACTCTGGCGGGCACTCCTACGAGCAGTACTTC.

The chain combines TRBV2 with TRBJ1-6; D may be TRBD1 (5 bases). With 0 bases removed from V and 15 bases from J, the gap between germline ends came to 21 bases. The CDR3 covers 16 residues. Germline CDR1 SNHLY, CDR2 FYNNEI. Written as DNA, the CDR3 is TGTGCCAGCAGTGAAGCCTTGAGGGACCGAATGTTATTCCTCCACTTT. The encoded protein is CASSEALRDRMLFLHF.

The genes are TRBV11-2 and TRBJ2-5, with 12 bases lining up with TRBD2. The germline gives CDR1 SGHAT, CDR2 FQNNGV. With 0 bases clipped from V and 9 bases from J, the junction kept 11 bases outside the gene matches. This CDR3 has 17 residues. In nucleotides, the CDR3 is TGTGCCAGCAGCTTAGATTGGCTAGCGGGAGGGGGTCAGGCCCAGTACTTC. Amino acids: CASSLDWLAGGGQAQYF.

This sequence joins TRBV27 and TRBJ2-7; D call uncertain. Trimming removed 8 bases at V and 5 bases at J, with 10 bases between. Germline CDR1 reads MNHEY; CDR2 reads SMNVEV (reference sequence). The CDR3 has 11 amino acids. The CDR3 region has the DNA TGTGCCAGCCTCTCGGGTGACGAGCAGTACTTC. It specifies CASLSGDEQYF.

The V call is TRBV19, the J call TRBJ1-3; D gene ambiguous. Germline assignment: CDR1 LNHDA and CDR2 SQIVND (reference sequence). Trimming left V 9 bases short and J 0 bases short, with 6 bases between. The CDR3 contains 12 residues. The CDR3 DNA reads TGTGCCAGGACCCACTCTGGAAACACCATATATTTT. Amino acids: CARTHSGNTIYF.

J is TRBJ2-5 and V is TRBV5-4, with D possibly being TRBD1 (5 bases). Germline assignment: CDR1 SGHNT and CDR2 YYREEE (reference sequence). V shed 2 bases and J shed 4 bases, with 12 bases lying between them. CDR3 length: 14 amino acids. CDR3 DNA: TGTGCCAGCAGCTTCGAAAGGGGTTCAGAGACCCAGTACTTC. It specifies CASSFERGSETQYF.

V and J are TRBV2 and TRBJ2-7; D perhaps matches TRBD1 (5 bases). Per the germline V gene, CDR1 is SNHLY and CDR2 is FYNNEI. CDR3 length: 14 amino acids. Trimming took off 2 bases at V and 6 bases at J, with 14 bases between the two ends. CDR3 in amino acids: CASSERGRRSEQYF. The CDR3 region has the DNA TGTGCCAGCAGTGAAAGGGGTCGACGAAGCGAGCAGTACTTC. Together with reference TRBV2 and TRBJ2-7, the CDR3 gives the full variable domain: EPEVTQTPSHQVTQMGQEVILRCVPISNHLYFYWYRQILGQKVEFLVSFYNNEISEKSEIFDDQFSVERPDGSNFTLKIRSTKLEDSAMYFCASSERGRRSEQYFGPGTRLTVT.

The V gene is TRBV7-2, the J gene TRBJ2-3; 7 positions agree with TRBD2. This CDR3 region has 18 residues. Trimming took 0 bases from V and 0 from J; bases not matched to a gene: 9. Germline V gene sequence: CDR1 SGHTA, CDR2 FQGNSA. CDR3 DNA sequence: TGTGCCAGCAGCTTAGCGCGGAGCGGGGCTCTTAGCACAGATACGCAGTATTTT. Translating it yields CASSLARSGALSTDTQYF.

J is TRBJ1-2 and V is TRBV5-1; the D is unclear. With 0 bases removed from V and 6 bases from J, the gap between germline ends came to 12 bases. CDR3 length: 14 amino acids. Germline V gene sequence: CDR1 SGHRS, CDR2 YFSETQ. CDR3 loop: CASSLGQRWNGYTF. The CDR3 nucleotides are TGCGCCAGCAGCTTGGGGCAGCGGTGGAATGGCTACACCTTC.